This T cell receptor beta chain was recovered during a study of T cell changes during pregnancy in multiple sclerosis. Looked up from germline, CDR1 is MDHEN and CDR2 is SYDVKM. Between the trimmed V and J ends, which lost 4 bases and 4 bases, there was a span of 14 bases. The CDR3 is made up of 15 amino acids. Repertoires were generated with immunoSEQ multiplex PCR, while TCRdb's copy carries only in-frame clones and drops some. The sample lists just under 85,000 clones; approximately 93% were seen once. The gene calls are TRBV28 and TRBJ1-3, with a possible D match to TRBD1 (6 bases). The source is a female donor with multiple sclerosis, enrolled in a pregnancy study. The sequencing used peripheral blood, collected in the first trimester of pregnancy. The CDR3 bases are TGTGCCAGCAGTTCCGGGGACAAGTTGGGAAACACCATATATTTT. Translating gives CASSSGDKLGNTIYF.